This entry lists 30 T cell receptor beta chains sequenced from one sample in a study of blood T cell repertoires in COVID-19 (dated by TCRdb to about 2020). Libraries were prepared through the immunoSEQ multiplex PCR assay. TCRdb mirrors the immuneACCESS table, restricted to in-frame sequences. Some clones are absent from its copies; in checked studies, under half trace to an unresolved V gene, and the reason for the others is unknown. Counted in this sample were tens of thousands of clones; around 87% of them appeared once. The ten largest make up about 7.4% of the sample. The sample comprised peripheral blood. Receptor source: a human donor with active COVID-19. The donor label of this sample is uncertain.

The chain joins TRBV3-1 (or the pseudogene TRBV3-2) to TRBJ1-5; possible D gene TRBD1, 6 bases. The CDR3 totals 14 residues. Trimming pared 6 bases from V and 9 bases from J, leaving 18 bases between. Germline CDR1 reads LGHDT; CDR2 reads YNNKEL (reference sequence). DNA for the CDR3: TGTGCCAGCAGTTCCAGGGGTGGATCTTCGCCCCAGCATTTT. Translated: CASSSRGGSSPQHF.

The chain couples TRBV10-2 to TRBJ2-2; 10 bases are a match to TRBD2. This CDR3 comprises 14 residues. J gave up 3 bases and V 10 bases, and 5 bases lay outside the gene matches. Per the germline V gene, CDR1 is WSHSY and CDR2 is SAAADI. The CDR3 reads CATTTSGYTGELFF. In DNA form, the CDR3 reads TGCGCCACCACGACTAGCGGGTACACCGGGGAGCTGTTTTTT.

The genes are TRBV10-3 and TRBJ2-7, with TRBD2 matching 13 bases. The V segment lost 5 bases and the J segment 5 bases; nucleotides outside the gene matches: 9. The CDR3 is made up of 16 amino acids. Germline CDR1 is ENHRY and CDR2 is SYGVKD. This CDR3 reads CAISQSRTSGGDEQYF. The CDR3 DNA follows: TGTGCCATCAGTCAAAGCCGGACTAGCGGGGGAGACGAGCAGTACTTC.

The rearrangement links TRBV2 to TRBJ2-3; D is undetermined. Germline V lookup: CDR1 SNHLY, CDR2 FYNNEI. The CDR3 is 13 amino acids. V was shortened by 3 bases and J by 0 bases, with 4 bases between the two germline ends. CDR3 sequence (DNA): TGTGCCAGCAGTGACGTTAGCACAGATACGCAGTATTTT. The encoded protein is CASSDVSTDTQYF.

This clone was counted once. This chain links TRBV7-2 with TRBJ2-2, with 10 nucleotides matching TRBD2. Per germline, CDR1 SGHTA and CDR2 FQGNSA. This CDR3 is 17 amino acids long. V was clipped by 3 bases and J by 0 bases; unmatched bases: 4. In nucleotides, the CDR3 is TGTGCCAGCAGCTTTCAGCGGGGGGGCTCGAACACCGGGGAGCTGTTTTTT. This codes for CASSFQRGGSNTGELFF.

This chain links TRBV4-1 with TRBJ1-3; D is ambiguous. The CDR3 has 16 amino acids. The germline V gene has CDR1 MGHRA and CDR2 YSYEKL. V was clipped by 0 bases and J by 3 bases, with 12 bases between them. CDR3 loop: CASSQDRAGYGNTIYF. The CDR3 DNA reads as TGCGCCAGCAGCCAAGATAGGGCGGGGTATGGAAACACCATATATTTT.

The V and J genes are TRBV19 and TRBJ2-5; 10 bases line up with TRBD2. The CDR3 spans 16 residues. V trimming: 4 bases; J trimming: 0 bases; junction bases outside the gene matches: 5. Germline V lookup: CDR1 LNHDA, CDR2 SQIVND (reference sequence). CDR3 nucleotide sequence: TGTGCCAGTAGTACCCTAGCGGGAGCCAACCAAGAGACCCAGTACTTC. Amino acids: CASSTLAGANQETQYF.

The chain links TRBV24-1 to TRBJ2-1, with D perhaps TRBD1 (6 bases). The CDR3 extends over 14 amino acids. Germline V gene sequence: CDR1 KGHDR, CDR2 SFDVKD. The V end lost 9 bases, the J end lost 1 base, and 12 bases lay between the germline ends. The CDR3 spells CATLRGYSYNEQFF. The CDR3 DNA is TGTGCCACCTTAAGGGGGTATTCCTACAATGAGCAGTTCTTC.

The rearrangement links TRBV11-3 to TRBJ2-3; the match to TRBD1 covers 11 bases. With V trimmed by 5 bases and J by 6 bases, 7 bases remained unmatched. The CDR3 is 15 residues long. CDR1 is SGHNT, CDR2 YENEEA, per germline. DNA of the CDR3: TGTGCCAGCAGCATCCGGACAGGGGGCAGCGATACGCAGTATTTT. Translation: CASSIRTGGSDTQYF. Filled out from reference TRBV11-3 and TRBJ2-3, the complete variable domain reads EAGVVQSPRYKIIEKKQPVAFWCNPISGHNTLYWYLQNLGQGPELLIRYENEEAVDDSQLPKDRFSAERLKGVDSTLKIQPAELGDSAVYLCASSIRTGGSDTQYFGPGTRLTVL.

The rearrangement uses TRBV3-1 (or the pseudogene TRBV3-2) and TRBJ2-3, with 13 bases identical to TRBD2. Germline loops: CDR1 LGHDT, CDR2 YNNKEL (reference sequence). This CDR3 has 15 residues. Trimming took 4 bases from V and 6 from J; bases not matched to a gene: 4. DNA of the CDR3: TGTGCCAGCAGCCCCCTGACTAGCGGGGGGGATACGCAGTATTTT. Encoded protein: CASSPLTSGGDTQYF.

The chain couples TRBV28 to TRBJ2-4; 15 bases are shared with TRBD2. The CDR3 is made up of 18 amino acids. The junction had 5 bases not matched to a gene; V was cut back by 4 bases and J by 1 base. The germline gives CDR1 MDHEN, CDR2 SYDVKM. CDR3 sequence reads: CASSSGLAGGVAKNIQYF. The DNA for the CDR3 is TGTGCCAGCAGTTCAGGACTAGCGGGGGGGGTGGCCAAAAACATTCAGTACTTC.

CDR3 in amino acids: CASWRLSNTEAFF. The CDR3 region has the DNA TGTGCCAGCTGGAGGTTGTCGAACACTGAAGCTTTCTTT. The rearrangement links TRBV6-5 to TRBJ1-1; D not certain. The CDR3 contains 13 residues. Deletions cut 8 bases from V and 1 base from J, with 11 bases between. Germline V gene sequence: CDR1 MNHEY, CDR2 SVGAGI.

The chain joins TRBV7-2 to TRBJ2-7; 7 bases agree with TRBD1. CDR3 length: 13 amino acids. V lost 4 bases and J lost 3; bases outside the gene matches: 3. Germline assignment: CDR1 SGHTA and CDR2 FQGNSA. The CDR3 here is CASSSRDSYEQYF. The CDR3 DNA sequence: TGTGCCAGCAGCTCCCGGGACAGCTACGAGCAGTACTTC.

CDR3 sequence reads: CASSERQAGTEAFF. The CDR3 DNA follows: TGCGCCAGCAGTGAGCGGCAGGCGGGGACTGAAGCTTTCTTT. The chain has TRBV10-1 and TRBJ1-1; D is undetermined. The CDR3 sequence is 14 residues long. Germline loops: CDR1 WNHNN, CDR2 SYGVQD (reference sequence). V was cut by 2 bases and J by 5 bases, with 12 bases left in between.

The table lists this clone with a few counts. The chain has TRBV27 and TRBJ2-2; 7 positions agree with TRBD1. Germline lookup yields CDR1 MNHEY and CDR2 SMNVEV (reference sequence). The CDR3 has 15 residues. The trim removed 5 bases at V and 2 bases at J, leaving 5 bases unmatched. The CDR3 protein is CASSGGQINTGELFF. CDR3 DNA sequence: TGTGCCAGCAGTGGGGGACAGATTAACACCGGGGAGCTGTTTTTT.

The CDR3 sequence is CSVVGIGGGPSDTQYF. The CDR3 DNA is TGCAGCGTCGTGGGCATCGGGGGGGGGCCCTCAGATACGCAGTATTTT. This chain uses TRBV29-1 with TRBJ2-3; 8 bases fit TRBD2. This CDR3 has 16 residues. V was clipped by 6 bases and J by 4 bases; unmatched bases: 15. Germline CDR1 and CDR2: SQVTM and ANQGSEA.

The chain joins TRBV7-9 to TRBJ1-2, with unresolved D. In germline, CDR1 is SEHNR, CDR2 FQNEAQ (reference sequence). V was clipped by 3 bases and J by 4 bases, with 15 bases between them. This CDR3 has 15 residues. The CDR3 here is CASSFGGEGLYGYTF. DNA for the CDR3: TGTGCCAGCAGCTTCGGCGGGGAAGGGCTCTATGGCTACACCTTC.

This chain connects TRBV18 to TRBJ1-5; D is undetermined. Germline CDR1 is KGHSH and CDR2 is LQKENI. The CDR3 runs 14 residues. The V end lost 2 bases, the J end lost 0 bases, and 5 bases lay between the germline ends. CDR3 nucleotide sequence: TGTGCCAGCTCACCAACAGATAGCAATCAGCCCCAGCATTTT. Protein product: CASSPTDSNQPQHF. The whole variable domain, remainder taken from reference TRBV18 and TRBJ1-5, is NAGVMQNPRHLVRRRGQEARLRCSPMKGHSHVYWYRQLPEEGLKFMVYLQKENIIDESGMPKERFSAEFPKEGPSILRIQQVVRGDSAAYFCASSPTDSNQPQHFGDGTRLSIL.

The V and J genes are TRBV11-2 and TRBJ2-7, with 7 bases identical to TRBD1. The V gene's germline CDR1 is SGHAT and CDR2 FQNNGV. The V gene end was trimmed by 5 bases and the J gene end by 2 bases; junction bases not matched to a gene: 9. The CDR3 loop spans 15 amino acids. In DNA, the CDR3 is TGTGCCAGCAGCATCCGACAGGGTTACACCTACGAGCAGTACTTC. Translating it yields CASSIRQGYTYEQYF.

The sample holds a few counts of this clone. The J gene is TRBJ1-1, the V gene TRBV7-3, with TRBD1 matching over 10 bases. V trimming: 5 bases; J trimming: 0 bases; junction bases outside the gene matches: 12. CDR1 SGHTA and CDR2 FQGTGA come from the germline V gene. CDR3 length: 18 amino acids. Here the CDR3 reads CASSLRSGTGALNTEAFF. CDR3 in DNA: TGTGCCAGCAGCCTGCGGTCCGGGACAGGGGCCTTGAACACTGAAGCTTTCTTT. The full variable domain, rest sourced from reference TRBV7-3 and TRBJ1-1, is GAGVSQTPSNKVTEKGKYVELRCDPISGHTALYWYRQSLGQGPEFLIYFQGTGAADDSGLPNDRFFAVRPEGSVSTLKIQRTERGDSAVYLCASSLRSGTGALNTEAFFGQGTRLTVV.

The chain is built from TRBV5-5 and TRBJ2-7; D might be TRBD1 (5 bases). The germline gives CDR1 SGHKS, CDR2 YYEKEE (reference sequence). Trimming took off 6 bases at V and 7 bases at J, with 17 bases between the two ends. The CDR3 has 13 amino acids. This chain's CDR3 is CASTVGRAREQYF. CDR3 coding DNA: TGTGCCAGCACCGTGGGCAGGGCTCGGGAGCAGTACTTC.

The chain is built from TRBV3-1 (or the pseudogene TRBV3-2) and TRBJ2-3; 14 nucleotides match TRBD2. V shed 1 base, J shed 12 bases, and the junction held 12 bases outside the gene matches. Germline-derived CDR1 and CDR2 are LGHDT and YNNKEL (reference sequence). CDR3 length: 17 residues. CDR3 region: CASSQGETSGGESSQYF. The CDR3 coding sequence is TGTGCCAGCAGCCAAGGGGAGACTAGCGGGGGGGAAAGTTCACAGTATTTT.

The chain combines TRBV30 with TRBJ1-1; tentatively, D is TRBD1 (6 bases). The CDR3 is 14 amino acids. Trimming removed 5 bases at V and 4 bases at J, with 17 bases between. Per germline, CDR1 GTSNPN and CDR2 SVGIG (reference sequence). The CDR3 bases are TGTGCCTGGCGGGGGGCGGGAACGGGCACTGAAGCTTTCTTT. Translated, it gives CAWRGAGTGTEAFF. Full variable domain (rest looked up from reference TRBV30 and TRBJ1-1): SQTIHQWPATLVQPVGSPLSLECTVEGTSNPNLYWYRQAAGRGLQLLFYSVGIGQISSEVPQNLSASRPQDRQFILSSKKLLLSDSGFYLCAWRGAGTGTEAFFGQGTRLTVV.

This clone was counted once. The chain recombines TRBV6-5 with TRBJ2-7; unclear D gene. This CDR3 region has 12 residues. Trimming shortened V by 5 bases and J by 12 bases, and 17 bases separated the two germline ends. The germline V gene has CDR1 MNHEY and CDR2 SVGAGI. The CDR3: CASSPTWRSAYF. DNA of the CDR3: TGTGCCAGCAGTCCTACGTGGAGATCGGCGTACTTC.

The CDR3 protein is CASSSTRAGTEPYEQYF. The DNA of the CDR3 is TGCGCCAGCAGCTCCACACGCGCCGGGACAGAACCCTACGAGCAGTACTTC. The chain employs TRBV5-1 and TRBJ2-7, with 7 positions matching TRBD1. The CDR3 extends over 17 amino acids. The junction had 14 bases not matched to a gene; V was cut back by 3 bases and J by 2 bases. Germline loops: CDR1 SGHRS, CDR2 YFSETQ.

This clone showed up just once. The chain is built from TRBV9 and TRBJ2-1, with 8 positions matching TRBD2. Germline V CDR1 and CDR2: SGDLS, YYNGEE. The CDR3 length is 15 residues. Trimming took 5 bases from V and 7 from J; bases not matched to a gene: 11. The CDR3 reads CASSQSGSYGNEQFF. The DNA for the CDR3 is TGTGCCAGCAGTCAGAGCGGGAGTTATGGTAATGAGCAGTTCTTC.

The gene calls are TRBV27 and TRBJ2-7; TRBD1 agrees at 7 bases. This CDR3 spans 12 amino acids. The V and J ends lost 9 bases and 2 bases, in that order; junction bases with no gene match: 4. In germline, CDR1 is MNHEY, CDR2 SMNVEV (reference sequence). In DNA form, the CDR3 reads TGTGCCAGTGGACAGGCCACCTACGAGCAGTACTTC. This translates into CASGQATYEQYF.

The CDR3 sequence: CASSSVTTGGDYGYTF. The CDR3 DNA follows: TGTGCCAGTAGTTCCGTCACGACAGGGGGCGACTATGGCTACACCTTC. The V and J genes are TRBV19 and TRBJ1-2; 10 nucleotides align to TRBD1. J lost 3 bases, V lost 5 bases, and 9 bases had no gene match. The germline V gene encodes CDR1 LNHDA and CDR2 SQIVND (reference sequence). This CDR3 spans 16 amino acids.

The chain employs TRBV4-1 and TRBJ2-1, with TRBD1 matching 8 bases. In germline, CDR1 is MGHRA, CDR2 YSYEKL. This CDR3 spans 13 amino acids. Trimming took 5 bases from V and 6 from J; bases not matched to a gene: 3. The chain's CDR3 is CASSGQGRNEQFF. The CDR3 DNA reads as TGCGCCAGCAGCGGACAGGGACGCAATGAGCAGTTCTTC.

CDR3 region: CASSQGAGGGDEQFF. CDR3 DNA: TGTGCCAGCAGTCAAGGGGCGGGAGGGGGCGATGAGCAGTTCTTC. The chain couples TRBV6-4 to TRBJ2-1; 9 positions agree with TRBD2. The germline CDR1 and CDR2 sequences are MRHNA and SNTAGT. CDR3 size: 15 residues. Trimming removed 5 bases from V and 8 bases from J; junction bases left unmatched: 10.